The rows below give T cell receptor beta chains drawn from one sample of a study of T cells in Graves' hyperthyroidism and ophthalmopathy. TCRdb passed the multiplex PCR reads through MiXCR, listing each CDR3 protein once. The sample lists 600,000 to 900,000 distinct CDR3 sequences, less than 20% occurring once. The sample was blood. The source is a man younger than 35 with Graves' hyperthyroidism. Both conserved end residues are trimmed from each CDR3. Fields, in order: V gene, J gene, CDR3 protein.

TRBV5-1	TRBJ2-1	ASSRNRDEQF
TRBV10-3	TRBJ2-5	AISGNLKREPQETQY
TRBV28	TRBJ2-3	ASTPPLAGTDTQY
TRBV9	TRBJ1-3	ASSVGGGEAGNTIY
TRBV6-5	TRBJ2-7	ASSSTIGQGSYEQY
TRBV6-1	TRBJ2-1	ASSEAPASRGNEQF
TRBV30	TRBJ1-6	ALDRANSPLH
TRBV9	TRBJ2-5	ASSVGSGTNPETQY
TRBV19	TRBJ2-3	ASSIGGGEDTQY
TRBV28	TRBJ2-7	ASSSPKERSYEQY
TRBV7-8	TRBJ1-2	ASSGQGGSLYGYT
TRBV27	TRBJ2-3	ASSQTGTDTQY
TRBV12-3/TRBV12-4	TRBJ2-7	ASSPGVYEQY
TRBV2	TRBJ2-4	ASSEAGENIQY
TRBV24-1	TRBJ2-1	ATSETDRGAYNEQF
TRBV6-1	TRBJ2-6	ASSSGRVGANVLT
TRBV30	TRBJ1-5	AWSVSSNQPQH
TRBV15	TRBJ1-2	ATSIRDRAHGYT
TRBV7-2	TRBJ2-7	ASSLSSGIAYEQY
TRBV28	TRBJ2-2	ASSSSGRSAGELF
TRBV19	TRBJ1-5	ASSLTGRYNQPQH
TRBV6-1	TRBJ2-7	ASSEGTDYEQY
TRBV6-2/TRBV6-3	TRBJ2-7	ASRPGGYEQY
TRBV3-1	TRBJ1-5	ASSPYDKQPQH
TRBV20-1	TRBJ2-5	SARDGQRETQY
TRBV27	TRBJ1-1	ASSLGEPIMNTEAF
TRBV28	TRBJ2-7	ASSLWSPYSGNSYEQY
TRBV11-2	TRBJ1-2	ASSPLFGYGYT
TRBV5-6	TRBJ1-5	ASSLFGGGARDQPQH
TRBV27	TRBJ2-3	ASSPNGLAGVADTQY
TRBV28	TRBJ2-1	ASSFGLGPWF
TRBV7-6	TRBJ2-1	ASSPLGGVYNEQF
TRBV18	TRBJ2-3	ASTTGPSSTDTQY
TRBV25-1	TRBJ2-5	ASSDQGREQETQY
TRBV28	TRBJ1-2	ASSPGTPGGYT
TRBV7-2	TRBJ2-1	ASSLSRDRGGGYNEQF
TRBV7-9	TRBJ2-1	ASSLWGSGTGGLSGSSYNEQF
TRBV28	TRBJ2-1	ASSSGDSEGEQF
TRBV7-2	TRBJ2-5	ASSLTGQGGWETQY
TRBV5-8	TRBJ1-2	ASSSLTGGSDYT
TRBV11-2	TRBJ2-5	ASSYSGGGSWETQY
TRBV3-1	TRBJ2-1	ASSPLSGREWQF
TRBV6-2/TRBV6-3	TRBJ1-1	ATVQGIYAF